The TCR beta chain described here comes from a study of blood T cell repertoires in COVID-19. Study at large: The United States, Italy and Spain provided the acute and convalescent COVID-19 samples.

In the original analysis: By means of reference gene primer amplification, nucleated cell counts were estimated. Measured with immunoSEQ multiplex PCR; TCRdb has only the in-frame clones, and not every one. Clone size and V and J calls were adopted from that table, with D and trimming inferred from the DNA. The table lists around 280,000 clones, 87% of them singletons. In assigning cohorts, the study relied on participant-reported clinical history. This clonotype was obtained from a woman in her thirties or forties who had recovered from COVID-19. Sequencing was carried out using PBMCs or T cells enriched from blood (not recorded which).

The CDR3 DNA reads as TGTGCCAGCTCACCACCGGCCCCCAGCGGGGAGACCCAGTACTTC. Encoded protein: CASSPPAPSGETQYF. The gene calls are TRBV18 and TRBJ2-5, with D perhaps matching TRBD2 (6 bases). V gave up 0 bases and J gave up 5 bases, with 13 bases separating them. Germline loops: CDR1 KGHSH, CDR2 LQKENI. CDR3 length equals 15 residues.